This T cell receptor beta chain was captured in a study of kidney transplant recipient with SARS-CoV-2 infection. In its sample, this clonotype was seen many times. TCRdb reanalysed the reads using MiXCR and keeps one entry per CDR3 protein. Among 200,000 to 300,000 distinct CDR3 sequences, more than 25% were seen once, and the ten largest hold roughly 7.3%. The origin of this receptor is a male patient between 25 and 40 years old who had COVID-19 and was a kidney transplant recipient. Part of the T cells may come from the graft donor. Sequenced here: a blood sample, sampled at baseline and on day 111 from a kidney transplant recipient.

CDR3 protein: CASSINPGANYGYTF. Written as DNA, the CDR3 is TGTGCCAGCAGCATAAATCCTGGGGCTAACTATGGCTACACCTTC. The genes are TRBV2 and TRBJ1-2, with no clear D. Trimming took off 6 bases at V and 0 bases at J, with 14 bases between the two ends. Germline V gene data show CDR1 as SNHLY and CDR2 as FYNNEI. This CDR3 comprises 15 residues. Complete variable domain (other parts from reference TRBV2 and TRBJ1-2): EPEVTQTPSHQVTQMGQEVILRCVPISNHLYFYWYRQILGQKVEFLVSFYNNEISEKSEIFDDQFSVERPDGSNFTLKIRSTKLEDSAMYFCASSINPGANYGYTFGSGTRLTVV.